Included here is one TCR beta chain sequence, with context. The sample originates from a study of T-cell reconstitution after alpha-beta-depleted transplantation in children. The V end lost 1 base, the J end lost 6 bases, and 16 bases lay between the germline ends. The CDR3 length is 15 residues. Germline-derived CDR1 and CDR2 are DFQATT and SNEGSKA (reference sequence). TCRbeta library preparation incorporated unique molecular identifiers. TCRdb fed the PCR reads into MiXCR, producing one record per CDR3 protein. The table includes hundreds of thousands of distinct CDR3 sequences, over 10% detected once.

The chain employs TRBV20-1 and TRBJ2-1, with D perhaps TRBD1 (6 bases). The sequencing here drew on PBMCs, mostly from graft donor cells, taken 360 days after TCRalphabeta/CD19-depleted stem cell transplant. The receptor was derived from a male patient between 5 and 17 years old who had a stem cell transplant for acute myeloid leukemia, so the T cells may come from the graft donor. CDR3 nucleotide sequence: TGCAGTGCTAGAGTCAGGGGCGGCCTCTGCAATGAGCAGTTCTTC. Protein sequence: CSARVRGGLCNEQFF.